This TCR beta chain is from a study of memory CD4+ T cells and cytomegalovirus serostatus. Across the whole study: Donors were healthy Belgian adults, several CMV seropositive and fewer than 30 seronegative. Broader study findings: CMV serostatus prediction reached median AUC approximately 0.95, or 0.91 with US-trained model.

In the original analysis: After removing out-of-frame reads, 2,204,828 distinct TCRbeta sequences remained. The protocol was immunoSEQ multiplex PCR, while the TCRdb copy is restricted to in-frame clones and leaves out a portion. D and trimming come from the DNA, and the V and J calls and clone size come from that table. The sample records over 75,000 clones, roughly 80% being singletons. J lost 7 bases, V lost 7 bases, and 11 bases had no gene match. This CDR3 comprises 15 residues. CDR1 is MDHEN, CDR2 SYDVKM, per germline. A remark on this clone: Antigen: not known.

Single viable CD3+CD4+CD8-CD45RO+ cells were sorted as the memory CD4+ T cells. The sample consisted of memory CD4+ T cells from blood. The TCR originated in an adult in good health and CMV-seropositive. The chain recombines TRBV28 with TRBJ2-1; TRBD2 aligns across 9 bases. The CDR3 DNA reads as TGTGCCAGCACCCATGGCGGGAGGGGGATGAATGAGCAGTTCTTC. It codes for CASTHGGRGMNEQFF.